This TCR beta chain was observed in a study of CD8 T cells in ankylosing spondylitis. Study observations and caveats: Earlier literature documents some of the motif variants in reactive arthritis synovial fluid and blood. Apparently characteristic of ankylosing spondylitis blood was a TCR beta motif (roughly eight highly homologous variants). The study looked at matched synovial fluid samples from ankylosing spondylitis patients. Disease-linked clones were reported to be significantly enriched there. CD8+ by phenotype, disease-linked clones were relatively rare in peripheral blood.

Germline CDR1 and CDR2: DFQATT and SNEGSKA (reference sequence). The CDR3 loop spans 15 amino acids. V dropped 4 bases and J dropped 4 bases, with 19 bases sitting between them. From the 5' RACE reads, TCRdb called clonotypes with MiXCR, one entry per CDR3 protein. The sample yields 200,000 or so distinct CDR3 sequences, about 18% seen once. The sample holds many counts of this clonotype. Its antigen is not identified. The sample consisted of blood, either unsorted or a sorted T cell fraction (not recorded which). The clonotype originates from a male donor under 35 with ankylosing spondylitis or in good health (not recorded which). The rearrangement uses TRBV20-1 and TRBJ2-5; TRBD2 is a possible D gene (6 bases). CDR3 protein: CSATFWGVEAETQYF. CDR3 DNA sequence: TGCAGTGCTACCTTCTGGGGGGTGGAAGCAGAGACCCAGTACTTC.